The 21 T cell receptor beta chains given below trace back to one sample, sequenced in a study of cytomegalovirus exposure and HLA in healthy donors. Use of 60 Vbeta and 13 Jbeta primers characterized the PCR. Method: immunoSEQ multiplex PCR; TCRdb's copy keeps in-frame clones and lacks some. Its listing shows 38,000 or so clones. The sample comprised PBMCs. The receptors derive from a man aged 40-49 years in good health and CMV-seropositive.

J is TRBJ2-7 and V is TRBV6-5; a weak D match, TRBD2 (5 bases). The CDR3 loop spans 13 amino acids. The V end lost 10 bases, the J end lost 6 bases, and 19 bases lay between the germline ends. Germline CDR1 is MNHEY and CDR2 is SVGAGI. CDR3 nucleotide sequence: TGTGCCACCATTGACCCCAGAGGGCTCGAGCAGTACTTC. As protein: CATIDPRGLEQYF.

This chain connects TRBV7-2 to TRBJ2-7; D is unresolved. Germline CDR1 reads SGHTA; CDR2 reads FQGNSA. This CDR3 is built from 14 residues. V was cut by 5 bases and J by 0 bases, with 11 bases left in between. CDR3 in amino acids: CASSARFSSYEQYF. The DNA for the CDR3 is TGTGCCAGCAGCGCCCGGTTTAGCTCCTACGAGCAGTACTTC. The whole variable domain, filled in from reference TRBV7-2 and TRBJ2-7, reads GAGVSQSPSNKVTEKGKDVELRCDPISGHTALYWYRQSLGQGLEFLIYFQGNSAPDKSGLPSDRFSAERTGGSVSTLTIQRTQQEDSAVYLCASSARFSSYEQYFGPGTRLTVT.

This chain connects TRBV29-1 to TRBJ1-1; D gene ambiguous. The CDR3 runs 13 residues. The germline gives CDR1 SQVTM, CDR2 ANQGSEA. The V end was cut by 0 bases, the J end by 1 base, with 6 bases between. CDR3 region: CSVEETPNTEAFF. DNA for the CDR3: TGCAGCGTTGAAGAGACACCGAACACTGAAGCTTTCTTT. The complete variable domain, with remaining parts taken from reference TRBV29-1 and TRBJ1-1, reads SAVISQKPSRDICQRGTSLTIQCQVDSQVTMMFWYRQQPGQSLTLIATANQGSEATYESGFVIDKFPISRPNLTFSTLTVSNMSPEDSSIYLCSVEETPNTEAFFGQGTRLTVV.

CDR3 residues: CASSRKTGGRDTQYF. The CDR3 region has the DNA TGCGCCAGCAGCCGGAAGACAGGGGGCAGAGATACGCAGTATTTT. The genes are TRBV5-1 and TRBJ2-3; 10 bases fit TRBD1. From germline, CDR1 is SGHRS and CDR2 YFSETQ. This CDR3 contains 15 residues. After removal of 4 bases from V and 5 bases from J, the junction contained 7 bases not matched to a gene.

This sequence joins TRBV10-2 and TRBJ2-2; TRBD1 aligns across 7 bases. Trimming cost V 7 bases and J 0 bases; bases outside gene matches: 5. CDR1 and CDR2 (germline): WSHSY, SAAADI. CDR3 length: 15 amino acids. As DNA, the CDR3 is TGCGCCAGCACCCAGGGGGTAACGAACACCGGGGAGCTGTTTTTT. Its protein is CASTQGVTNTGELFF.

This chain links TRBV23-1 with TRBJ2-3; D is undetermined. TRBV23-1 belongs to the ORF category, with a function that is uncertain. The ends were cut back, 2 bases at V and 7 bases at J, with 13 bases in the middle. This CDR3 is 14 amino acids long. For the CDR3, the DNA is TGCGCCAGCAGTCAAAACCAGGCCCCATATACGCAGTATTTT. Translation: CASSQNQAPYTQYF.

The chain employs TRBV27 and TRBJ1-4; TRBD1 aligns across 11 bases. This CDR3 is 13 amino acids long. V was pared by 6 bases and J by 8 bases, with 2 bases of the junction left unmatched. CDR1 and CDR2 from the germline V gene are MNHEY and SMNVEV (reference sequence). CDR3 coding DNA: TGTGCCAGCAGCGGGACAGGGGGAGAAAAACTGTTTTTT. Protein sequence: CASSGTGGEKLFF.

The chain joins TRBV5-6 to TRBJ2-1; 9 positions agree with TRBD1. V was pared by 6 bases and J by 6 bases, with 7 bases of the junction left unmatched. Germline lookup yields CDR1 SGHDT and CDR2 YYEEEE. CDR3 length equals 14 residues. In DNA form, the CDR3 reads TGTGCCAGCATCCCGGGACAGGGTTTCAATGAGCAGTTCTTC. This sequence encodes CASIPGQGFNEQFF.

Regarding this clone: The same CDR3 is also encoded by other DNA sequences in this sample. The rearrangement joins TRBV7-9 to TRBJ1-1; possible D gene TRBD1, 5 bases. The length of the CDR3 is 14 residues. Trimming stripped 1 base from V and 6 bases from J, with 12 bases between. The germline V gene encodes CDR1 SEHNR and CDR2 FQNEAQ (reference sequence). The CDR3 is CASSLEGIGAEAFF. In nucleotides, the CDR3 is TGTGCCAGCAGCTTAGAGGGGATAGGCGCTGAAGCTTTCTTT.

The gene calls are TRBV28 and TRBJ1-1; the D gene is possibly TRBD1 (6 bases). CDR3 length equals 13 residues. V was shortened by 6 bases and J by 1 base, with 9 bases between the two germline ends. Per the germline V gene, CDR1 is MDHEN and CDR2 is SYDVKM. CDR3: CASSSGQNTEAFF. The DNA for the CDR3 is TGTGCCAGCAGCTCGGGACAGAACACTGAAGCTTTCTTT.

The chain carries TRBV27 and TRBJ1-5; no firm D call. The germline CDR1 and CDR2 sequences are MNHEY and SMNVEV (reference sequence). This CDR3 comprises 13 residues. Trimming shortened V by 2 bases and J by 7 bases, and 9 bases separated the two germline ends. CDR3 DNA sequence: TGTGCCAGCAGTTTAGAGGGAGGCCAGCCCCAGCATTTT. This codes for CASSLEGGQPQHF.

For the CDR3, the DNA is TGTGCCAGCAGCTTAGGTGGGGTAGCGGGAGAGACCCAGTACTTC. Translation gives CASSLGGVAGETQYF. The V call is TRBV7-2, the J call TRBJ2-5, with 7 bases lining up with TRBD2. Trimming removed 1 base from V and 4 bases from J; junction bases left unmatched: 6. The V gene's germline CDR1 is SGHTA and CDR2 FQGNSA. The CDR3 is 15 amino acids.

The chain employs TRBV7-9 and TRBJ2-7; 8 positions agree with TRBD2. The CDR3 covers 15 residues. Germline values: CDR1 SEHNR, CDR2 FQNEAQ (reference sequence). Losses at the gene ends were 3 bases for V and 7 bases for J; bases not matched to a gene: 11. CDR3: CASSFLAGPGPEQYF. The CDR3 DNA reads TGTGCCAGCAGCTTTCTAGCGGGCCCAGGCCCAGAGCAGTACTTC.

J is TRBJ2-2 and V is TRBV7-3; 7 bases fit TRBD2. Losses at the gene ends were 3 bases for V and 3 bases for J; bases not matched to a gene: 4. Germline V lookup: CDR1 SGHTA, CDR2 FQGTGA. The CDR3 contains 15 residues. This chain's CDR3 is CASSFLGGDTGELFF. The CDR3, as DNA: TGTGCCAGCAGCTTTTTGGGGGGGGACACCGGGGAGCTGTTTTTT.

The rearrangement links TRBV23-1 to TRBJ1-5, with a possible D match to TRBD1 (6 bases). TRBV23-1 is designated an ORF whose function remains uncertain. CDR3 length: 17 amino acids. Trimming cost V 10 bases and J 2 bases, with 24 bases left between them. Here the CDR3 DNA reads TGCGCCACCAAGGGGGGGGCACGAACCTACCGCAATCAGCCCCAGCATTTT. It translates to CATKGGARTYRNQPQHF.

The V call is TRBV5-1, the J call TRBJ1-4; no clear D gene. Germline V lookup: CDR1 SGHRS, CDR2 YFSETQ. Trimming stripped 0 bases from V and 7 bases from J, with 13 bases between. The CDR3 has 15 amino acids. The CDR3 is CASSLGGRHGEKLFF. As DNA, the CDR3 is TGCGCCAGCAGCTTGGGTGGCAGGCACGGTGAAAAACTGTTTTTT.

This chain joins TRBV10-3 and TRBJ1-1, with TRBD1 identical over 7 bases. The germline V gene has CDR1 ENHRY and CDR2 SYGVKD. This CDR3 spans 14 amino acids. Unmatched junction bases numbered 3, after V lost 4 bases and J lost 1 base. DNA for the CDR3: TGTGCCATCAGTGGTCAGGGGGGGAACACTGAAGCTTTCTTT. Translating it yields CAISGQGGNTEAFF.

The chain is built from TRBV7-3 and TRBJ1-1; TRBD1 might be the D (6 bases). Germline values: CDR1 SGHTA, CDR2 FQGTGA. The CDR3 is 14 amino acids. V was shortened by 0 bases and J by 1 base, with 6 bases between the two germline ends. The CDR3 sequence: CASSLTQGNTEAFF. CDR3 in DNA: TGTGCCAGCAGCTTAACACAGGGGAACACTGAAGCTTTCTTT. The complete variable domain, with remaining parts taken from reference TRBV7-3 and TRBJ1-1, reads GAGVSQTPSNKVTEKGKYVELRCDPISGHTALYWYRQSLGQGPEFLIYFQGTGAADDSGLPNDRFFAVRPEGSVSTLKIQRTERGDSAVYLCASSLTQGNTEAFFGQGTRLTVV.

The chain uses TRBV4-1 and TRBJ1-6, with 9 positions matching TRBD1. The CDR3 length is 18 residues. CDR1 MGHRA and CDR2 YSYEKL come from the germline V gene. J lost 7 bases, V lost 1 base, and 11 bases had no gene match. The DNA of the CDR3 is TGCGCCAGCAGCCAAGCCGCGATGTCGGGACAGGGAAATTCACCCCTCCACTTT. Translated: CASSQAAMSGQGNSPLHF.

V and J are TRBV7-9 and TRBJ2-3; weak D call: TRBD2 (5 bases). The CDR3 covers 14 residues. Per germline, CDR1 SEHNR and CDR2 FQNEAQ (reference sequence). V was cut by 5 bases and J by 5 bases, with 14 bases left in between. The chain's CDR3 is CASSPLTREDTQYF. Written as DNA, the CDR3 is TGTGCCAGCAGCCCCCTCACTAGGGAAGATACGCAGTATTTT.

The CDR3 DNA sequence: TGTGCCAGCAGCTCATACCCCCGTCTTAGCGGGAGGCAGGAGACCCAGTACTTC. Residues: CASSSYPRLSGRQETQYF. The chain recombines TRBV7-2 with TRBJ2-5; 10 nucleotides match TRBD2. The CDR3 totals 18 residues. V trimming: 4 bases; J trimming: 5 bases; junction bases outside the gene matches: 16. Germline lookup yields CDR1 SGHTA and CDR2 FQGNSA.